This T cell receptor beta chain is drawn from a study of T cell responses to AZD1222 COVID-19 vaccine. Study-wide points: Across spike, vaccine-associated CD4 TCRs were found, dominant at 160-218 and 743-854. White British donors predominated, females outnumbered males, and clonal diversity was possibly underestimated.

TCRdb's table, derived via immunoSEQ multiplex PCR, lists solely in-frame clones and lacks some. The table includes approximately 89,000 clones, about nine tenths detected once. Notes on this clone: Its antigen is currently unknown.

The CDR3 has 15 residues. The germline CDR1 and CDR2 sequences are SGHAT and FQNNGV. With V trimmed by 5 bases and J by 3 bases, 10 bases remained unmatched. This TCR was sampled from an adult who received the AZD1222 COVID-19 vaccine. The V call is TRBV11-2, the J call TRBJ2-7; 7 bases fit TRBD1. Sequenced here: peripheral blood, sampled 28 days after the second AZD1222 dose. As DNA, the CDR3 is TGTGCCAGCAGCGTGCAGGTGACAGGGATCTACGAGCAGTACTTC. It yields the protein CASSVQVTGIYEQYF.